This record looks at one T cell receptor beta chain sequence and its context. V gave up 5 bases and J gave up 4 bases; unmatched junction bases: 7. CDR1 and CDR2 (germline): MNHEY, SMNVEV (reference sequence). CDR3 length: 15 residues. The data were obtained in a study of blood T cell repertoires in COVID-19. Sequencing was performed with immunoSEQ multiplex PCR; in TCRdb, only in-frame clones are kept and a portion is missing. The sample comprises nearly 250,000 clones, 85% of which are singletons, and approximately 8.6% rests with the top ten. The material sequenced was PBMCs or T cells enriched from blood (not recorded which). The chain carries TRBV27 and TRBJ1-2; 10 nucleotides align to TRBD1. The source of this sequence is a woman aged 45-65 years with acute COVID-19. Here the CDR3 reads CASSQGTGAVYGYTF. The CDR3 DNA follows: TGTGCCAGCAGTCAAGGGACAGGGGCCGTCTATGGCTACACCTTC.